Listed here are 24 T cell receptor beta chains from one sample, sequenced in a study of blood T cells in healthy people across ages. For the second PCR, which ran for about 7 to 11 cycles, a sample-barcoded 5' primer and a J-beta primer mix were used. Each CDR3 protein is one row after TCRdb ran MiXCR on the 5' RACE reads. The sample lists roughly 700,000 distinct CDR3 sequences, roughly 32% occurring once. Sequencing input: blood. The receptors shown here come from a woman older than 75 in good health.

As for this clonotype: A much larger clonotype is one base distant, so this may be a read error. J is TRBJ1-5 and V is TRBV5-1, with unresolved D. The CDR3 spans 15 residues. Germline CDR1 and CDR2: SGHRS and YFSETQ. The CDR3 sequence is CAGSLEWGGNQPQHF. The CDR3 DNA reads as TGCGCCGGCAGCTTGGAATGGGGAGGCAATCAGCCCCAGCATTTT. Supplemented by reference TRBV5-1 and TRBJ1-5, the full variable domain reads KAGVTQTPRYLIKTRGQQVTLSCSPISGHRSVSWYQQTPGQGLQFLFEYFSETQRNKGNFPGRFSGRQFSNSRSEMNVSTLELGDSALYLCAGSLEWGGNQPQHFGDGTRLSIL.

The chain uses TRBV9 and TRBJ2-6; D gene ambiguous. Between the trimmed V and J ends, which lost 4 bases and 4 bases, there was a span of 9 bases. Germline CDR1 is SGDLS and CDR2 is YYNGEE. The CDR3 totals 14 residues. The CDR3 here is CASSPHSGANVLTF. In nucleotides, the CDR3 is TGTGCCAGCAGCCCCCACTCCGGGGCCAACGTCCTGACTTTC.

This clonotype occurred a few times. The V and J genes are TRBV24-1 and TRBJ2-3; 11 bases map to TRBD2. Germline V lookup: CDR1 KGHDR, CDR2 SFDVKD. CDR3 length: 16 amino acids. After removal of 3 bases from V and 3 bases from J, the junction contained 4 bases not matched to a gene. CDR3 residues: CATSDTTSGGTDTQYF. The CDR3, as DNA: TGTGCCACCAGTGATACCACTAGCGGGGGAACAGATACGCAGTATTTT.

The rearrangement joins TRBV2 to TRBJ2-2; TRBD1 might be the D (6 bases). The length of the CDR3 is 16 residues. From germline, CDR1 is SNHLY and CDR2 FYNNEI. The V gene lost 4 bases and the J gene lost 6 bases, with 18 bases spanning the gap. The CDR3 coding sequence is TGTGCCAGCAGTGCAACGCCGACAGGAGTCGCCGGGGAGCTGTTTTTT. It codes for CASSATPTGVAGELFF.

This clonotype was counted a few times. A much more abundant neighbour one base away suggests this may be a read error. The V gene is TRBV27, the J gene TRBJ2-5; D gene uncertain. V lost 6 bases, J lost 11 bases, and 13 bases lay in between. From germline, CDR1 is MNHEY and CDR2 SMNVEV (reference sequence). The CDR3 covers 11 residues. CDR3 coding DNA: TGTGCCAGCAGGAAGGCAATTGAGCAGTACTTC. This gives the protein CASRKAIEQYF.

V is TRBV6-5 and J is TRBJ2-5; possibly TRBD1 or TRBD2 for D (5 bases each). V was cut by 8 bases and J by 5 bases, with 9 bases left in between. Germline loops: CDR1 MNHEY, CDR2 SVGAGI. The CDR3 runs 11 residues. The CDR3 DNA follows: TGTGCCAGCGGGACGGGGGAGACCCAGTACTTC. Protein product: CASGTGETQYF.

This clonotype was seen at least ten times. The chain carries TRBV29-1 and TRBJ1-4, with D uncertain. Germline lookup yields CDR1 SQVTM and CDR2 ANQGSEA. The CDR3 sequence is 12 residues long. Trimming removed 4 bases from V and 0 bases from J, with 3 bases in between. The CDR3 DNA reads TGCAGCGTTGCTGCAACTAATGAAAAACTGTTTTTT. Translation: CSVAATNEKLFF.

This clonotype was seen many times. This clone may be a read error of a much larger clone one base away. The V and J genes are TRBV25-1 and TRBJ1-1; weak D call: TRBD1 (5 bases). This CDR3 is 14 amino acids long. Trimming took off 6 bases at V and 1 base at J, with 12 bases between the two ends. Germline assignment: CDR1 MGHDK and CDR2 SYGVNS. CDR3: CASRGVGANTEAFF. The CDR3 nucleotides are TGTGCCAGCAGGGGGGTCGGGGCGAACACTGAAGCTTTCTTT.

This chain connects TRBV20-1 to TRBJ1-5; D unclear. The CDR3 sequence is 18 residues long. Germline lookup yields CDR1 DFQATT and CDR2 SNEGSKA (reference sequence). V lost 0 bases and J 3 bases, leaving 21 bases between the germline ends. CDR3 DNA sequence: TGCAGTGCTAGAGATCGACGCGCCAATTCAGGCCTCAATCAGCCCCAGCATTTT. It is translated as CSARDRRANSGLNQPQHF.

V is TRBV7-9 and J is TRBJ1-5, with a possible D match to TRBD1 (6 bases). CDR1 and CDR2 (germline): SEHNR, FQNEAQ (reference sequence). Trimming removed 0 bases from V and 2 bases from J, with 11 bases in between. The CDR3 covers 16 residues. The CDR3 is CASSLAGGLGNQPQHF. CDR3 nucleotide sequence: TGTGCCAGCAGCTTAGCCGGGGGGCTAGGCAATCAGCCCCAGCATTTT.

Details on this clonotype: A single base separates this from a much larger clone, so it may be a read error. The V call is TRBV6-1, the J call TRBJ2-7; TRBD1 is a possible D gene (5 bases). The J call is doubtful: the DNA matches TRBJ2-5 better. CDR3 size: 15 residues. CDR1 is MNHNS and CDR2 is SASEGT in the germline V gene. The CDR3 nucleotides are TGTGCCGGCAGTTCCTCACAGGCCCTCGGGGAGACCCAGTACTTC. Translating it yields CAGSSSQALGETQYF.

The V call is TRBV20-1, the J call TRBJ1-2; possible D gene TRBD1, 6 bases. The CDR3 is 12 amino acids. Germline V gene data show CDR1 as DFQATT and CDR2 as SNEGSKA (reference sequence). The ends were cut back, 6 bases at V and 7 bases at J, with 15 bases in the middle. The CDR3 reads CSASSRGSGYTF. The CDR3 DNA sequence: TGCAGTGCCTCAAGCAGGGGCTCTGGCTACACCTTC.

This clonotype has ten or more counts. The chain employs TRBV20-1 and TRBJ1-5, with 8 bases lining up with TRBD1. The junction had 4 bases not matched to a gene; V was cut back by 0 bases and J by 3 bases. From germline, CDR1 is DFQATT and CDR2 SNEGSKA (reference sequence). The CDR3 extends over 15 amino acids. This CDR3 is CSARDPGGINQPQHF. In nucleotides, the CDR3 is TGCAGTGCTAGAGATCCAGGGGGCATCAATCAGCCCCAGCATTTT.

This clonotype was observed a handful of times. The chain couples TRBV5-1 to TRBJ1-1; 9 bases align to TRBD1. The V gene's germline CDR1 is SGHRS and CDR2 YFSETQ. The CDR3 length is 14 residues. Trimming removed 3 bases from V and 11 bases from J; junction bases left unmatched: 11. CDR3 sequence reads: CASSSKTGGSMAFF. CDR3 in DNA: TGCGCCAGCAGCTCAAAAACAGGGGGCAGTATGGCTTTCTTT.

A few counts support this clonotype. The V gene is TRBV2, the J gene TRBJ2-1, with 8 bases fitting TRBD2. Germline V gene data show CDR1 as SNHLY and CDR2 as FYNNEI. This CDR3 is built from 22 residues. Germline trimming cut 1 base from V and 6 bases from J; bases unmatched to any gene: 26. The CDR3 spells CASSEVRSVSGGVGSGRNEQFF. As DNA, the CDR3 is TGTGCCAGCAGTGAAGTGAGGTCCGTGAGCGGGGGTGTTGGGTCTGGCCGCAATGAGCAGTTCTTC.

The chain employs TRBV30 and TRBJ2-5, with a tentative D call TRBD2 (6 bases). V was cut by 2 bases and J by 5 bases, with 12 bases left in between. Germline V lookup: CDR1 GTSNPN, CDR2 SVGIG (reference sequence). CDR3 size: 13 residues. For the CDR3, the DNA is TGTGCCTGGAGTACGGGGGAGAGGGAGACCCAGTACTTC. This encodes CAWSTGERETQYF.

There are many counts of this clonotype. This chain connects TRBV4-2 to TRBJ2-1, with 9 bases lining up with TRBD2. This CDR3 is 15 amino acids long. Trimming at V came to 4 bases and at J to 4 bases, leaving 5 bases not matched to a gene. The V gene's germline CDR1 is LGHNA and CDR2 YNFKEQ. CDR3 residues: CASSPAGGIYNEQFF. The CDR3 DNA follows: TGTGCCAGCAGCCCCGCGGGGGGGATTTACAATGAGCAGTTCTTC.

This clonotype was found many times. V is TRBV25-1 and J is TRBJ2-2, with TRBD2 as a possible D gene (5 bases). This CDR3 contains 15 residues. V was pared by 5 bases and J by 0 bases, with 10 bases between. CDR1 and CDR2 from the germline V gene are MGHDK and SYGVNS. The CDR3 region is CASSRGSSNTGELFF. CDR3 DNA sequence: TGTGCCAGCAGTCGAGGGTCCTCGAACACCGGGGAGCTGTTTTTT.

In regard to this clonotype: This clone may be a read error of a much larger clone one base away. V usage is TRBV20-1 and J usage is TRBJ2-1; D is perhaps TRBD1 or TRBD2 (5 bases each). Gene TRBJ2-7 matches the end of the DNA better, so the J call may be wrong. The length of the CDR3 is 14 residues. Germline V CDR1 and CDR2: DFQATT, SNEGSKA (reference sequence). The CDR3 nucleotides are TGCAGTGCTCGGGACGTAAGCTCCTACAATGAGCAGTACTTC. Protein sequence: CSARDVSSYNEQYF.

This clonotype was recorded at least ten times. The chain recombines TRBV11-2 with TRBJ2-7; 7 bases match TRBD2. The end of the DNA fits TRBJ2-5 better, so the J call may be wrong. CDR1 SGHAT and CDR2 FQNNGV come from the germline V gene. The CDR3 is 14 amino acids. This CDR3 is CASSFGARGETQYF. CDR3 bases: TGTGCCAGCAGCTTTGGGGCGCGGGGGGAGACCCAGTACTTC.

This rearrangement joins TRBV7-9 to TRBJ1-1; D gene ambiguous. Trimming took 5 bases from V and 2 from J, leaving 15 bases between them. This CDR3 has 15 amino acids. In germline, CDR1 is SEHNR, CDR2 FQNEAQ (reference sequence). For the CDR3, the DNA is TGTGCCAGCAGCAAGTACCGGAACTCTAACACTGAAGCTTTCTTT. It specifies CASSKYRNSNTEAFF. Full variable domain (missing parts from reference TRBV7-9 and TRBJ1-1): DTGVSQNPRHKITKRGQNVTFRCDPISEHNRLYWYRQTLGQGPEFLTYFQNEAQLEKSRLLSDRFSAERPKGSFSTLEIQRTEQGDSAMYLCASSKYRNSNTEAFFGQGTRLTVV.

At least ten counts were recorded for this clonotype. This chain connects TRBV29-1 to TRBJ2-1; 12 bases agree with TRBD2. The CDR3 consists of 16 residues. Germline-derived CDR1 and CDR2 are SQVTM and ANQGSEA. J lost 7 bases, V lost 6 bases, and 13 bases had no gene match. Here the CDR3 DNA reads TGCAGCGTCCGCGGGGCTAGCGGGGGGGCGAGTAATGAGCAGTTCTTC. It specifies CSVRGASGGASNEQFF.

This clonotype was seen a single time. The chain joins TRBV30 to TRBJ1-3, with unresolved D. There are 11 residues in the CDR3. Trimming cost V 3 bases and J 5 bases, with 5 bases left between them. Germline loops: CDR1 GTSNPN, CDR2 SVGIG (reference sequence). CDR3 amino acids: CAWRGRNTIYF. In DNA, the CDR3 is TGTGCCTGGAGAGGTAGAAACACCATATATTTT.

This clonotype was detected many times. The chain combines TRBV6-6 with TRBJ2-4, with 11 bases aligning to TRBD2. This CDR3 contains 13 residues. Looked up from germline, CDR1 is MNHNY and CDR2 is SVGAGI (reference sequence). V gave up 4 bases and J gave up 8 bases; unmatched junction bases: 1. CDR3 protein: CASSLLAGDIQYF. The CDR3 nucleotides are TGTGCCAGCAGTTTACTAGCGGGGGACATTCAGTACTTC.